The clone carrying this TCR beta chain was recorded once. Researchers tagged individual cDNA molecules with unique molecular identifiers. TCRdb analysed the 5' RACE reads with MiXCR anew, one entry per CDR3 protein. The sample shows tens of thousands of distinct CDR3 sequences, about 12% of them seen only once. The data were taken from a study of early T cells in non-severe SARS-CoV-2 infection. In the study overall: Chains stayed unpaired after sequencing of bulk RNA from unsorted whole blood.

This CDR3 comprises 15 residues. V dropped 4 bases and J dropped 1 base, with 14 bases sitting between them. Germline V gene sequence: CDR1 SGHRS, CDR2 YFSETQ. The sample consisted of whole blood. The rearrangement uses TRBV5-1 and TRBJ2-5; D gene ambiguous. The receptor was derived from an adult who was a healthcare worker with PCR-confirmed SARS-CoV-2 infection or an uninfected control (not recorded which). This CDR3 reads CASSTELSAQETQYF. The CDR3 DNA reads TGCGCCAGCAGCACCGAGCTGTCGGCCCAAGAGACCCAGTACTTC.